This note documents a single T cell receptor (beta chain) sequence. Its antigen is currently unknown. The germline CDR1 and CDR2 sequences are WNHNN and SYGVQD (reference sequence). The V end was cut by 5 bases, the J end by 7 bases, with 9 bases between. This CDR3 region has 12 residues. The record originates from a study of cytomegalovirus exposure and HLA in healthy donors. The study ran its PCR with 60 Vbeta and 13 Jbeta primers. Source study methods: There were 70 million to 95 million unique TCR beta chains by a later count, and around 10 million of them were shared. Profiled with immunoSEQ multiplex PCR; TCRdb holds only in-frame clones, not every one. Clone size and the V and J calls come from that table; the DNA yielded D and trimming. The data show 95,000 to 150,000 clones, around 80% seen once. All donors participated as healthy donors of bone marrow. The study's findings and limits: Immune exposure information available was restricted to CMV serostatus.

V usage is TRBV10-1 and J usage is TRBJ2-1; D is unclear. The sample was PBMCs. The sequence was collected from a man aged 30 to 39 in good health and CMV-seronegative. CDR3 loop: CASSTNSNEQFF. In DNA, the CDR3 is TGCGCCAGCAGTACAAACAGTAATGAGCAGTTCTTC.